Detailed here is one TCR beta chain. The antigen remains undetermined. This specimen comes from a study of naive and memory T cell subsets. The beta constant-region primer was an equimolar mix of two oligonucleotides covering TRBC1 and TRBC2. Nested alpha and beta constant-region primers with the SP2 primer drove four PCR rounds on ligated cDNA. An oligonucleotide with the SP2 primer and a 12-nucleotide UMI was ligated to the cDNA 3' end. TCRdb re-called the UMI-ligation and nested PCR reads with MiXCR, one entry per CDR3 protein. The sample consists of 90,000 to 120,000 distinct CDR3 sequences, about 14% of them appearing once. Cells stained for CD3, CD4, CD8, CD45RA, CD27 and viability were sorted into four CD45RA/CD27 subsets. CDR3 length: 15 amino acids. V lost 0 bases and J lost 0, with 9 bases in between. Germline assignment: CDR1 LGHNA and CDR2 YNFKEQ. Broader study findings: In CD4 and CD8 cells, diversity dropped from naive through EMRA. Possibly reflecting memory cells re-expressing CD45RA, a few larger clonotypes occurred in naive repertoires, especially CD8.

Material: naive CD8+ T cells from blood. The J gene is TRBJ2-7, the V gene TRBV4-2; no definite D call. This receptor was taken from a human donor in good health. The CDR3 here is CASSQEQGFSYEQYF. The CDR3 region has the DNA TGTGCCAGCAGCCAAGAGCAAGGGTTCTCCTACGAGCAGTACTTC.